The present T cell receptor beta chain was sequenced within a study of OX40 agonist ivuxolimab in advanced cancers. The overall study: A mean age of about 59 years, range about 20 to 79, was recorded, and around 85% were male.

Study-wide points: Clonal expansion by week 6 occurred in CD4+ and CD8+ blood T cells (at 0.1 to 3.0 mg/kg).

CDR1 is GTSNPN, CDR2 SVGIG, per germline (reference sequence). After removal of 3 bases from V and 3 bases from J, the junction contained 7 bases not matched to a gene. This CDR3 region has 14 residues. Comment on this clone: What it binds is not known.

Method: immunoSEQ multiplex PCR; TCRdb's copy keeps in-frame clones and lacks some. The table lists 65,000 to 100,000 clones, about 86% of them singletons. With baseline, cycle 4 day 1, and cycle 7 day 1 as timepoints, blood was sampled. The TCR originated in an adult with an advanced solid tumor such as melanoma, head and neck, liver or kidney cancer. Specimen: CD4+ or CD8+ T cells sorted from blood, collected in a trial of the OX40 agonist ivuxolimab. The chain employs TRBV30 and TRBJ2-5; 7 nucleotides match TRBD2. The CDR3, as DNA: TGTGCCTGGAGCAACTGGGGGGGAGAAGAGACCCAGTACTTC. It codes for CAWSNWGGEETQYF.